This T cell receptor (beta chain) was sequenced in a study of shared clonotypes between healthy human individuals. Study-wide context: The study drew on a couple of women and three men aged 18 to 49 as donors. Study-level findings and limits: It was only blood that was sampled, and tissue repertoires likely differ.

Assay used: immunoSEQ multiplex PCR; TCRdb lists only in-frame clones, some missing. The data hold 2 million to 2.5 million clones, with less than 95% observed a single time. As to this clone: The target antigen is unknown. The same CDR3 arises from other DNA sequences in this sample as well.

The CDR3 totals 16 residues. Germline CDR1 SGHTA, CDR2 FQGNSA. V lost 1 base and J lost 0, with 13 bases in between. The sequence came from a man younger than 35 in good health. Some clones in this sample may be carry-over from other donors' samples. This chain links TRBV7-2 with TRBJ2-7; D may be TRBD2 (6 bases). The sample was naive CD4+ T cells from PBMCs. Subset reported: CD45RA+ positively selected. DNA of the CDR3: TGTGCCAGCAGCTTAGTGAGTAGCGGAAGCTCCTACGAGCAGTACTTC. Protein product: CASSLVSSGSSYEQYF.